This T cell receptor (beta chain) was obtained from a study of blood T cells in healthy people across ages. Germline CDR1 reads SGHVS; CDR2 reads FNYEAQ. The CDR3 contains 14 residues. Deletions cut 1 base from V and 5 bases from J, with 12 bases between. In this sample, this clonotype turned up a few times. Per sample, a minimum of 6.5 million PBMCs were isolated. Primers used in a second PCR of roughly 7 to 11 cycles were a sample-barcoded 5' primer and a J-beta primer mix. MiXCR, run by TCRdb on the 5' RACE reads, gives a single entry per CDR3 protein. The sample consists of hundreds of thousands of distinct CDR3 sequences, more than 25% of them appearing once. These sequences were also reported in another study, on T cells of mothers and their children. As reported in that work: Healthy Caucasian mothers, a few in number, and their six children were the donors. Maternal samples each gave over 9 million TCR beta CDR3 reads, and child samples approximately 3 million each.

The sequence was obtained from a boy aged 5-17 years in good health. The source material was blood. The rearrangement joins TRBV7-6 to TRBJ2-7; possible D gene TRBD1, 6 bases. CDR3 sequence: CASSLGLRDNEQYF. In DNA form, the CDR3 reads TGTGCCAGCAGCTTAGGTCTACGGGACAACGAGCAGTACTTC.